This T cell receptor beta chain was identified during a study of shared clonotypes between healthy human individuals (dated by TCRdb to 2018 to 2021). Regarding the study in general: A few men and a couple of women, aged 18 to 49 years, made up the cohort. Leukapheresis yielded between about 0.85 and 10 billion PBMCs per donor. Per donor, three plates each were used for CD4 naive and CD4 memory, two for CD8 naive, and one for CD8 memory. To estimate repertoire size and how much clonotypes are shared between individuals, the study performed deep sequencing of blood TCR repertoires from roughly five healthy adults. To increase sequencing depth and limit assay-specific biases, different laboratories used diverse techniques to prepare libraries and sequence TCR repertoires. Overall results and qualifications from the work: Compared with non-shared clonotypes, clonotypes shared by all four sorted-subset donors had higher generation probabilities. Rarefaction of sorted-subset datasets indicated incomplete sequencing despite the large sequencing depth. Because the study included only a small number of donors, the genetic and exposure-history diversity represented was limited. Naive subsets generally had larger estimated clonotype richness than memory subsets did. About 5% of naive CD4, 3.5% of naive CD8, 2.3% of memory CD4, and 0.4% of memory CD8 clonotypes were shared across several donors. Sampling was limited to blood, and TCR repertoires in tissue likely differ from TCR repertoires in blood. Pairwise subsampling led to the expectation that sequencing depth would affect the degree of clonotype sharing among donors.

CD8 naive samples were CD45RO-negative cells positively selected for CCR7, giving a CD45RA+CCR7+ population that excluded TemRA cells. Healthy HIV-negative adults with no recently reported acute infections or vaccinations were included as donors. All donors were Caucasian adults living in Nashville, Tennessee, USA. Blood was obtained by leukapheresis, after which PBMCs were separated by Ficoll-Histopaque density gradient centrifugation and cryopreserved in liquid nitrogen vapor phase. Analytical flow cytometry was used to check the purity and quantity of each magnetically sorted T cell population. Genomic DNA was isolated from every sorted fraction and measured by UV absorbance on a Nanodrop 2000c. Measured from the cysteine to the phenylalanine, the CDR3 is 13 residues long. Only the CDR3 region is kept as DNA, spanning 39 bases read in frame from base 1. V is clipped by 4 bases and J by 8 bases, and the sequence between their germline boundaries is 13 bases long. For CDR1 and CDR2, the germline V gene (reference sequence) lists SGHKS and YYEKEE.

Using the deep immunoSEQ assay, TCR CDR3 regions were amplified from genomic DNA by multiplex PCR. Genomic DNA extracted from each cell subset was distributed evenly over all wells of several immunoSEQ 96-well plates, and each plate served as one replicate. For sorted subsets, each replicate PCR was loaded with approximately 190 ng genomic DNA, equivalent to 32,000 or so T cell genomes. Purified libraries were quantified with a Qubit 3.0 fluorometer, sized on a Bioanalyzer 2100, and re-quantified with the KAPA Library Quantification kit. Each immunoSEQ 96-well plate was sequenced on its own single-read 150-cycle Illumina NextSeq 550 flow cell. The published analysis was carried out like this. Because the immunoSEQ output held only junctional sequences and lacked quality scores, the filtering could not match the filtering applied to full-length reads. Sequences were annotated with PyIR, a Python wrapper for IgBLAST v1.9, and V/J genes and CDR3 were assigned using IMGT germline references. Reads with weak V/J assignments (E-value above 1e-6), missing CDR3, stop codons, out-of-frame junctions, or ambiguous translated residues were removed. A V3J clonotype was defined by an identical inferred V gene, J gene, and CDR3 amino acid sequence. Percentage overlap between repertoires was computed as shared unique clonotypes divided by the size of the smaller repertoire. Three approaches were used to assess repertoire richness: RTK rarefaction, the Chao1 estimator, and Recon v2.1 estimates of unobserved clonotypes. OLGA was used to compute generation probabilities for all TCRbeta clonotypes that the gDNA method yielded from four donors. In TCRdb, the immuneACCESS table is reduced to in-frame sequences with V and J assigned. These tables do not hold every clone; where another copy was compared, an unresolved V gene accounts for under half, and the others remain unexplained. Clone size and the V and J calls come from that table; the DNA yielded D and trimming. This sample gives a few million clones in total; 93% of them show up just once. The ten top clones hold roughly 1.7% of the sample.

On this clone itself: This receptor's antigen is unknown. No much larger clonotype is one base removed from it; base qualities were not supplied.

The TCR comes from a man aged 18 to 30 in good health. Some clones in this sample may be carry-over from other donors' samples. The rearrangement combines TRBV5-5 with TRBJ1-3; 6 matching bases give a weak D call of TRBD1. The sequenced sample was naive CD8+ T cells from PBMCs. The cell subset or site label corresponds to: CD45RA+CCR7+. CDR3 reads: CASSPIRGHTIYF. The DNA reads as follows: TGTGCCAGCAGCCCGATCAGGGGTCACACCATATATTTT.